The 21 T cell receptor beta chains given below trace back to one sample, sequenced in a study of blood T cell repertoires in COVID-19 (dated by TCRdb to about 2020). Library creation used the immunoSEQ multiplex PCR assay. TCRdb stores this immuneACCESS table with in-frame sequences only. Part of the clones is absent; in the studies checked, under half of the shortfall reflects unresolved V genes, and no reason is known for the rest. This sample has about 150,000 clones in its table, and 76% of those were observed once. 3.7% of the sample goes to the ten largest clones. The sequenced material came from peripheral blood. The receptors stem from a woman of 80 years or more with acute or convalescent COVID-19.

The J gene is TRBJ1-1, the V gene TRBV2, with a possible D match to TRBD1 (5 bases). From germline, CDR1 is SNHLY and CDR2 FYNNEI. V shed 9 bases and J shed 5 bases, with 16 bases lying between them. This CDR3 contains 13 residues. This chain's CDR3 is CASPGRGETEAFF. In DNA, the CDR3 is TGTGCCAGTCCGGGGCGGGGGGAAACTGAAGCTTTCTTT.

This clone showed up just once. The chain joins TRBV10-1 to TRBJ1-1, with D uncertain. Trimming shortened V by 3 bases and J by 2 bases, and 13 bases separated the two germline ends. Germline CDR1 and CDR2: WNHNN and SYGVQD (reference sequence). The CDR3 runs 15 residues. CDR3 sequence reads: CASSESGRENTEAFF. Here the CDR3 DNA reads TGCGCCAGCAGTGAAAGCGGAAGGGAAAACACTGAAGCTTTCTTT.

This clone was counted a few times. This chain connects TRBV18 to TRBJ2-7, with 8 bases identical to TRBD2. Germline CDR1 is KGHSH and CDR2 is LQKENI. With 0 bases clipped from V and 6 bases from J, the junction kept 4 bases outside the gene matches. This CDR3 contains 14 residues. The CDR3 loop is CASSPPGLEFEQYF. In nucleotides, the CDR3 is TGTGCCAGCTCACCACCGGGACTAGAATTCGAGCAGTACTTC.

This chain connects TRBV12-5 to TRBJ1-1; tentative D call: TRBD1 (6 bases). V lost 5 bases to trimming and J lost 11 bases, with 12 bases between them. The germline V gene has CDR1 LGHNT and CDR2 FRNRAP. CDR3 size: 11 residues. CDR3 coding DNA: TGTGCTAGTGGTACCCACAGGGAGGCTTTCTTT. Residues: CASGTHREAFF.

The chain joins TRBV30 to TRBJ1-1; D unclear. Trimming pared 3 bases from V and 1 base from J, leaving 9 bases between. The CDR3 length is 13 residues. The germline V gene has CDR1 GTSNPN and CDR2 SVGIG (reference sequence). The DNA for the CDR3 is TGTGCCTGGAGCCCCCTTCGGAACACTGAAGCTTTCTTT. This gives the protein CAWSPLRNTEAFF.

This chain uses TRBV6-5 with TRBJ2-3, with 8 bases that match TRBD1. With V trimmed by 7 bases and J by 5 bases, 8 bases remained unmatched. Germline V gene data show CDR1 as MNHEY and CDR2 as SVGAGI. The CDR3 spans 14 residues. The CDR3 DNA reads TGTGCCAGCAACTGGCAGGGGGCGGGAGATACGCAGTATTTT. Its protein is CASNWQGAGDTQYF.

The chain uses TRBV18 and TRBJ1-2; 10 bases match TRBD1. The CDR3 has 17 residues. CDR1 is KGHSH, CDR2 LQKENI, per germline. The ends lost 3 bases at V and 0 bases at J; junction bases unmatched: 7. Written as DNA, the CDR3 is TGTGCCAGCTCACCGAAACCGGGACAGGGGTCTAACTATGGCTACACCTTC. This gives the protein CASSPKPGQGSNYGYTF.

This rearrangement joins TRBV5-1 to TRBJ1-5; tentatively, D is TRBD1 (6 bases). The germline V gene has CDR1 SGHRS and CDR2 YFSETQ. V lost 7 bases, J lost 5 bases, and 13 bases lay in between. The CDR3 is 13 amino acids. CDR3 DNA: TGCGCCAGCTCGGAGACAGGCTATCAGCCCCAGCATTTT. Amino acid sequence: CASSETGYQPQHF.

This clone has only a few counts. The chain links TRBV14 to TRBJ2-7; D is unclear. CDR1 SGHDN and CDR2 FVKESK come from the germline V gene. V was cut by 0 bases and J by 4 bases, with 7 bases left in between. This CDR3 is built from 13 residues. The CDR3 loop reads CASSQDRWYEQYF. Here the CDR3 DNA reads TGTGCCAGCAGCCAAGATAGATGGTACGAGCAGTACTTC.

This chain connects TRBV5-6 to TRBJ1-4; 7 bases map to TRBD1. The CDR3 runs 16 residues. Germline CDR1 and CDR2: SGHDT and YYEEEE. Germline trimming cut 6 bases from V and 2 bases from J; bases unmatched to any gene: 10. The CDR3 is CASIRQGSTTNEKLFF. DNA for the CDR3: TGTGCCAGCATAAGACAGGGTAGTACGACTAATGAAAAACTGTTTTTT.

The V call is TRBV6-5, the J call TRBJ1-3; D gene uncertain. In germline, CDR1 is MNHEY, CDR2 SVGAGI. The CDR3 totals 14 residues. Trimming left V 6 bases short and J 0 bases short, with 9 bases between. CDR3 in amino acids: CASRDENSGNTIYF. In nucleotides, the CDR3 is TGTGCCAGCAGAGATGAGAACTCTGGAAACACCATATATTTT.

The chain employs TRBV5-1 and TRBJ2-5; D perhaps matches TRBD1 (5 bases). The CDR3 is 14 residues long. Trimming left V 4 bases short and J 2 bases short, with 12 bases between. The germline V gene has CDR1 SGHRS and CDR2 YFSETQ. CDR3 protein: CASSAPTGQETQYF. The CDR3 bases are TGCGCCAGCAGCGCCCCTACAGGACAAGAGACCCAGTACTTC.

The chain joins TRBV3-1 (or the pseudogene TRBV3-2) to TRBJ2-1; TRBD2 aligns across 11 bases. Germline lookup yields CDR1 LGHDT and CDR2 YNNKEL (reference sequence). V was pared by 4 bases and J by 6 bases, with 5 bases of the junction left unmatched. CDR3 length equals 15 residues. CDR3 loop: CASSRGTSGANEQFF. The CDR3 nucleotides are TGTGCCAGCAGCCGAGGGACTAGCGGCGCCAATGAGCAGTTCTTC.

V is TRBV2 and J is TRBJ2-7; D not certain. Germline V gene data show CDR1 as SNHLY and CDR2 as FYNNEI. This CDR3 region has 14 residues. Between the trimmed V and J ends, which lost 7 bases and 0 bases, there was a span of 13 bases. The CDR3 region has the DNA TGTGCCAGCACCGAGACTGGTGGCTCCTACGAGCAGTACTTC. Translated: CASTETGGSYEQYF. Combining the CDR3 with reference TRBV2 and TRBJ2-7 gives the whole variable domain EPEVTQTPSHQVTQMGQEVILRCVPISNHLYFYWYRQILGQKVEFLVSFYNNEISEKSEIFDDQFSVERPDGSNFTLKIRSTKLEDSAMYFCASTETGGSYEQYFGPGTRLTVT.

This sequence joins TRBV9 and TRBJ1-6; tentative D call: TRBD1 (5 bases). CDR1 and CDR2 from the germline V gene are SGDLS and YYNGEE. This CDR3 has 14 amino acids. V lost 3 bases to trimming and J lost 10 bases, with 14 bases between them. Here the CDR3 DNA reads TGTGCCAGCAGCGCCGGGGGGTTCGGCTCACCCCTCCACTTT. Translating it yields CASSAGGFGSPLHF.

The rearrangement uses TRBV2 and TRBJ2-7; 7 nucleotides align to TRBD1. The CDR3 totals 15 residues. In germline, CDR1 is SNHLY, CDR2 FYNNEI. Germline trimming cut 7 bases from V and 0 bases from J; bases unmatched to any gene: 9. CDR3 region: CASKGQLEISYEQYF. The CDR3 nucleotides are TGTGCCAGCAAGGGACAGCTGGAAATCTCCTACGAGCAGTACTTC.

The chain employs TRBV6-5 and TRBJ2-7; 7 bases are a match to TRBD2. J was trimmed by 6 bases and V by 7 bases; bases with no gene match: 9. The CDR3 spans 13 residues. Germline assignment: CDR1 MNHEY and CDR2 SVGAGI. The CDR3 DNA is TGTGCCAGCAATGCGGGAGACGGGAGCGAGCAGTACTTC. Translated, it gives CASNAGDGSEQYF.

The chain carries TRBV19 and TRBJ2-3; 10 nucleotides line up with TRBD2. Germline assignment: CDR1 LNHDA and CDR2 SQIVND (reference sequence). V dropped 5 bases and J dropped 0; count of bases not matched to a gene: 2. The CDR3 has 15 residues. CDR3 amino acids: CASSALAGSTDTQYF. The CDR3 bases are TGTGCCAGTAGTGCACTAGCGGGGAGCACAGATACGCAGTATTTT.

The chain couples TRBV14 to TRBJ2-3, with D possibly matching TRBD2 (7 bases). Trimming pared 4 bases from V and 5 bases from J, leaving 19 bases between. The V gene's germline CDR1 is SGHDN and CDR2 FVKESK. The CDR3 consists of 16 residues. The CDR3 DNA reads as TGTGCCAGCAGCCCCCTAGGGGGGGGGCTGAAAGATACGCAGTATTTT. Residues: CASSPLGGGLKDTQYF.

CDR3 residues: CASSLGGIGPDTQYF. The CDR3 bases are TGTGCCAGCAGCTTGGGGGGCATAGGGCCAGATACGCAGTATTTT. This rearrangement joins TRBV5-8 to TRBJ2-3; D perhaps matches TRBD1 (5 bases). The CDR3 is made up of 15 amino acids. V was cut by 0 bases and J by 4 bases, with 12 bases left in between. CDR1 is SGHTS, CDR2 YDEGEE, per germline.

V usage is TRBV18 and J usage is TRBJ2-6; possible D gene TRBD1, 6 bases. Germline V gives CDR1 KGHSH, CDR2 LQKENI. This CDR3 is 15 amino acids long. The V end lost 5 bases, the J end lost 0 bases, and 8 bases lay between the germline ends. CDR3 nucleotide sequence: TGTGCCAGCTCAAGGACAGACTCTGGGGCCAACGTCCTGACTTTC. Translated, it gives CASSRTDSGANVLTF.